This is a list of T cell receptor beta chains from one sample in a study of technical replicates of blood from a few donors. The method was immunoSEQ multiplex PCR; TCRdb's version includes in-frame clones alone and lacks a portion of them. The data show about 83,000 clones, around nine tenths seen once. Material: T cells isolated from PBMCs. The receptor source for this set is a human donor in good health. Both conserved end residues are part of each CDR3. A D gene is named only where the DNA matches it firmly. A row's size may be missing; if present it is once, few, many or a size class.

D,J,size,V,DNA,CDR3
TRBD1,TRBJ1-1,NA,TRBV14,TGTGCCAGCAGCCCAAGGACAGGTGGTGGTGAAGCTTTCTTT,CASSPRTGGGEAFF
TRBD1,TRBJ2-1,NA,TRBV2,TGTGCCAGCAGTGAAGAGGGGACAGGTGGGAATGAGCAGTTCTTC,CASSEEGTGGNEQFF
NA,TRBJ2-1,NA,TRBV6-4,TGTGCCAGCAGTGCATCCTCGGTCAGGATCAATGAGCAGTTCTTC,CASSASSVRINEQFF
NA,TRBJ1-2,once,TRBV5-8,TGTGCCAGCAGCTTGAGGGAGGGACGGGACTATGGCTACACCTTC,CASSLREGRDYGYTF
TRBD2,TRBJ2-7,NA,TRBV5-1,TGCGCCAGCAGCCCAAGGATGGGGACTAGCGAGGACGAGCAGTACTTC,CASSPRMGTSEDEQYF
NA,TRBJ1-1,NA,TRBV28,TGTGCCAGCATTAGTCTCCGCCGCGGGGCTTTCTTT,CASISLRRGAFF
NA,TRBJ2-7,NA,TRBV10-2,TGCGCCAGCAGTGGGGCCGGTCCCTACGAGCAGTACTTC,CASSGAGPYEQYF
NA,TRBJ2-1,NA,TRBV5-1,TGCGCCAGCAGCTTGGCCTACGGCCTTCAACTAGCCAACGAGCAGTTCTTC,CASSLAYGLQLANEQFF
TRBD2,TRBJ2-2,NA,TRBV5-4,TGTGCCAGCAGACCCAGGACTAGCGGGGGGACCGGGGAGCTGTTTTTT,CASRPRTSGGTGELFF
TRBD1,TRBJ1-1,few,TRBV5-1,TGCGCCAGCAGCTTGGGGGACAGGGGATCGAACACTGAAGCTTTCTTT,CASSLGDRGSNTEAFF
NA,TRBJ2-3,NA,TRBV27,TGTGCCAGCAGTGCCCACAGGGTTCCCACAGGAGATACGCAGTATTTT,CASSAHRVPTGDTQYF
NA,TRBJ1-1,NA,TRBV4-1,TGCGCCAGCAGCCAAGATCCTCAGGGGCTAGACACTGAAGCTTTCTTT,CASSQDPQGLDTEAFF
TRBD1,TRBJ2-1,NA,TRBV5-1,TGCGCCAGCAGCACCTGGACAGGATACAATGAGCAGTTCTTC,CASSTWTGYNEQFF
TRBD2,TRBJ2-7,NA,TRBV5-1,TGCGCCAGCAGCTCTAGCGGGAGGGCCTACGAGCAGTACTTC,CASSSSGRAYEQYF
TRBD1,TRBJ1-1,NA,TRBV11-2,TGTGCCAGCAGCTTCAGACAGGGGGGCACTGAAGCTTTCTTT,CASSFRQGGTEAFF
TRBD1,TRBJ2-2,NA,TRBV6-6,TGTGCCAGTGGGACAGGGGTTCCCGGGGAGCTGTTTTTT,CASGTGVPGELFF
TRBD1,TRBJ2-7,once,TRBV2,TGTGCCAGCAGTGAAGCGGGCGGCCGAGGGGGCATGTACTTC,CASSEAGGRGGMYF
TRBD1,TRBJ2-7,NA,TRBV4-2,TGTGCCAGCAGCCAAGCCGGTCCACAGGGGTTCGGGCAGTACTTC,CASSQAGPQGFGQYF
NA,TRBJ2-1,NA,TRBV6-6,TGTGCCAGCAGTCAAATAGCTAATGAGCAGTTCTTC,CASSQIANEQFF
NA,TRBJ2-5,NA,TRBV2,TGTGCCAGCAGCCCCCAGGCGGGTTGGGAGACCCAGTACTTC,CASSPQAGWETQYF
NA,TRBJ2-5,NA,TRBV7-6,TGTGCCAGCAGCCCGAGGAGGGTAGAGACCCAGTACTTC,CASSPRRVETQYF
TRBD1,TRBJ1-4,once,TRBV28,TGTGCCAGCAGTTTCTCCGGACAGGGAAGTGAAAAACTGTTTTTT,CASSFSGQGSEKLFF
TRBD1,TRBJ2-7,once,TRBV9,TGTGCCAGCAGCGCCGACGGGACAGTATCCTACGAGCAGTACTTC,CASSADGTVSYEQYF
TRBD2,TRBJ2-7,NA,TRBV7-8,TGTGCCAGCAGAACCTCCGGGACTAGCGGGGGGCAGTACTTC,CASRTSGTSGGQYF
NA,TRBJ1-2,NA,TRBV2,TGTGCCAGCAGTGATAAGACGGAGAGTAGCTATGGCTACACCTTC,CASSDKTESSYGYTF
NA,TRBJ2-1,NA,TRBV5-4,TGTGCCAGCTTACGAGGCGGGGTTGGGTCCTCCTACAATGAGCAGTTCTTC,CASLRGGVGSSYNEQFF
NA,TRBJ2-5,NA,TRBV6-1,TGTGCCATTTCCCAGGGGATTCGGGAGACCCAGTACTTC,CAISQGIRETQYF
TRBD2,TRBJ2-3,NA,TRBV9,TGTGCCAGCAGCGACCCTTCAGCGGGGGCGAGCACAGATACGCAGTATTTT,CASSDPSAGASTDTQYF
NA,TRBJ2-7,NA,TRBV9,TGTGCCAGCAGCGTAGCATCCGGGAATATCGGCGAGCAGTACTTC,CASSVASGNIGEQYF
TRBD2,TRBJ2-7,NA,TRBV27,TGTGCCAGCAGTTCTCCGGGGACTAGCGGGACCTACGAGCAGTACTTC,CASSSPGTSGTYEQYF
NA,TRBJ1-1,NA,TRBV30,TGTGCCTGGAGTGTTGAGCGTCGAAAGGCTTTCTTT,CAWSVERRKAFF
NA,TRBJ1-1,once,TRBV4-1,TGCGCCAGCAGCCAAGCCTGGATAGCGAAGAACACTGAAGCTTTCTTT,CASSQAWIAKNTEAFF
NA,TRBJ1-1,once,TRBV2,TGTGCCAGCAGTGAAGATCGGGTCTTGAGCACTGAAGCTTTCTTT,CASSEDRVLSTEAFF
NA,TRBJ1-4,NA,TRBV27,TGTGCCAGCAGCTCCGAGGGGGGAGGGAAACTGTTTTTT,CASSSEGGGKLFF
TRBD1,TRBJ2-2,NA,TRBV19,TGTGCCAGTAGTGGCCTCCGACAGGGGGCAAACACCGGGGAGCTGTTTTTT,CASSGLRQGANTGELFF
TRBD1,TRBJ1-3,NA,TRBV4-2,TGTGCCAGCAGCCGAAGACAGGGTGTCTCTGGAAACACCATATATTTT,CASSRRQGVSGNTIYF
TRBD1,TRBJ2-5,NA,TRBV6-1,TGTGCCAGCATCGGACAGGGGAGCCAAGAGACCCAGTACTTC,CASIGQGSQETQYF
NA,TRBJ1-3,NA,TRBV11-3,TGTGCCAGCAGCTTAGTGCAGGGGACTGGAAACACCATATATTTT,CASSLVQGTGNTIYF
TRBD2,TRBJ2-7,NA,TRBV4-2,TGTGCCAGCAGCCAAGCCTCACAGACAACCCTAGCGGGAGACCTCTACGAGCAGTACTTC,CASSQASQTTLAGDLYEQYF
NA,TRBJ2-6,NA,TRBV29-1,TGCAGCGTTCGTGGGGAGGGGGGGGTCAACGTCCTGACTTTC,CSVRGEGGVNVLTF
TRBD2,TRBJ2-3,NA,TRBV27,TGTGCCAGCAGTTTAACACCAGCGGGGGACACAGATACGCAGTATTTT,CASSLTPAGDTDTQYF
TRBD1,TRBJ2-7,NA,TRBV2,TGTGCCAGCAGTGTGGTCCCTTCCGGGACAGCGTACTACGAGCAGTACTTC,CASSVVPSGTAYYEQYF
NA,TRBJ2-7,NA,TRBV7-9,TGTGCCAGCAGCGCCGCGGTGGGTCAGGGGGAGCAGTACTTC,CASSAAVGQGEQYF
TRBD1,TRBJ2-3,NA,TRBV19,TGTGCCAGTAGTGTTGGACCGAGGACAGGGGTTGCAGATACGCAGTATTTT,CASSVGPRTGVADTQYF
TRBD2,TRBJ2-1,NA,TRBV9,TGTGCCAGCAGCGCCGGACTAGGCAATGAGCAGTTCTTC,CASSAGLGNEQFF
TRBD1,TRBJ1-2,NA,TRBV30,TGTGCCTGGAGTGTAGGGGGCCAATATGGCTACACCTTC,CAWSVGGQYGYTF
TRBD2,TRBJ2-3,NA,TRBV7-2,TGTGCCAGCAGCTTGGGGCCGGAGTATCTAGCGGGAGATACGCAGTATTTT,CASSLGPEYLAGDTQYF
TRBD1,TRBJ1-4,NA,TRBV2,TGTGCCAGCAGAGACAGGGGCCTAACTAATGAAAAACTGTTTTTT,CASRDRGLTNEKLFF
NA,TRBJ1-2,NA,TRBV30,TGTGCCTCTACTATGGGGCCGGGCCATGGCTACACCTTC,CASTMGPGHGYTF
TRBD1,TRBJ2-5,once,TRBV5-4,TGTGCCAGCAGCAGAAGACAGGGAGAGACCCAGTACTTC,CASSRRQGETQYF
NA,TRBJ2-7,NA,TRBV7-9,TGTGCCAGCAGCTTTAGATCCTACGAGCAGTACTTC,CASSFRSYEQYF
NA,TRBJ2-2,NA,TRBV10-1,TGCGCCAGCAGGCTGGCCAGCACCGGGGAGCTGTTTTTT,CASRLASTGELFF
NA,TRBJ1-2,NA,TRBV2,TGTGCCAGCAGTGGGGACACCTATGGCTACACCTTC,CASSGDTYGYTF
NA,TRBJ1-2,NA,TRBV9,TGTGCCAGCAGCGTACGGCTAGGGGACTATGGCTACACCTTC,CASSVRLGDYGYTF
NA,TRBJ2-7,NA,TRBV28,TGTGCCAGCAGCCCTGACAGTTACGAGCAGTACTTC,CASSPDSYEQYF